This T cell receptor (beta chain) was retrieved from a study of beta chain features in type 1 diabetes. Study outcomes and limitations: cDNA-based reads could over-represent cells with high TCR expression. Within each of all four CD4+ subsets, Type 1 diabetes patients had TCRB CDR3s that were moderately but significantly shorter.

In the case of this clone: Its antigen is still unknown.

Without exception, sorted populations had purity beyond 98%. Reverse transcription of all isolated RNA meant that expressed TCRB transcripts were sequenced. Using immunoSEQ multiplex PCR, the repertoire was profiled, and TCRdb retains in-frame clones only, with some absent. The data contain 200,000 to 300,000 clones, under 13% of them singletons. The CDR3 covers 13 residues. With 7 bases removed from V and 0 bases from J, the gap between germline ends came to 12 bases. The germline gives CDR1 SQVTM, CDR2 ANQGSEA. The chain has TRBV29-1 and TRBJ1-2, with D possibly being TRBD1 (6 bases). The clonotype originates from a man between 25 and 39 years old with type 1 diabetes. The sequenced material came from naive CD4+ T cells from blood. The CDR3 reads CSALQGTNYGYTF. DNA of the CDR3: TGCAGCGCCCTCCAGGGGACTAACTATGGCTACACCTTC.